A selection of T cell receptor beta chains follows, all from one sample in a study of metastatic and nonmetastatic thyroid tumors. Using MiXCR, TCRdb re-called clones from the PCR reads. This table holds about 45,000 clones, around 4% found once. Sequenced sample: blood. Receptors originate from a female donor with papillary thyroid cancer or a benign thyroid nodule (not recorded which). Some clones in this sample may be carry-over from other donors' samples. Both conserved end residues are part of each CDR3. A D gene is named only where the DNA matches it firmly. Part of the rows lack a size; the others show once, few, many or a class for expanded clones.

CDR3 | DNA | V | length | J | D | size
CASSEAEGSPLHF | TGTGCCAGCAGTGAAGCGGAGGGTTCACCCCTCCACTTT | TRBV2 | 13 | TRBJ1-6 | NA | NA
CASSLQGSNEQFF | TGTGCCAGCAGCTTGCAGGGATCGAATGAGCAGTTCTTC | TRBV5-6 | 13 | TRBJ2-1 | NA | many
CASSQFGRAAEQYF | TGTGCCAGCAGCCAGTTCGGCAGGGCGGCCGAGCAGTACTTC | TRBV5-4 | 14 | TRBJ2-7 | NA | NA
CASSESPAGKQFF | TGCGCCAGCAGTGAGTCGCCAGCGGGAAAGCAGTTCTTC | TRBV10-1 | 13 | TRBJ2-1 | TRBD2 | many
CAISESELDNEQFF | TGTGCCATCAGTGAGTCAGAGCTGGATAATGAACAGTTCTTC | TRBV10-3 | 14 | TRBJ2-1 | NA | few
CSVGGGTGELFF | TGCAGCGTTGGTGGTGGCACCGGGGAGCTGTTTTTT | TRBV29-1 | 12 | TRBJ2-2 | NA | many
CAWGPRGGGLLSYNEQFF | TGTGCCTGGGGCCCCCGAGGGGGAGGGTTACTCTCCTACAATGAGCAGTTCTTC | TRBV30 | 18 | TRBJ2-1 | NA | NA
CASSEGTGDYEQYF | TGTGCCAGCAGTGAAGGGACAGGGGACTACGAGCAGTACTTC | TRBV6-1 | 14 | TRBJ2-7 | TRBD1 | few
CASMTDRAPREAFF | TGTGCCAGCATGACGGACAGGGCTCCACGTGAAGCTTTCTTT | TRBV2 | 14 | TRBJ1-1 | TRBD1 | many
CASSFLGDTDTQYF | TGTGCCAGCAGCTTCTTGGGGGACACAGATACGCAGTATTTT | TRBV7-3 | 14 | TRBJ2-3 | NA | many
CASSLVSGRLKEQYF | TGTGCCAGCAGCTTAGTTAGCGGGAGACTGAAGGAGCAGTACTTC | TRBV7-8 | 15 | TRBJ2-7 | TRBD2 | few
CASSEGLDTDTQYF | TGTGCCAGCAGTGAGGGACTTGACACAGATACGCAGTATTTT | TRBV6-1 | 14 | TRBJ2-3 | NA | many
CSASFSSGITYEQYF | TGCAGTGCTAGCTTTTCTAGCGGGATTACCTACGAGCAGTACTTC | TRBV20-1 | 15 | TRBJ2-7 | TRBD2 | NA
CAGSLGFVGDTQYF | TGTGCCGGCAGCTTAGGTTTTGTGGGGGATACGCAGTATTTT | TRBV7-3 | 14 | TRBJ2-3 | NA | NA
CISGASTQYF | TGCATTTCGGGGGCGAGTACGCAGTATTTT | TRBV20-1 | 10 | TRBJ2-3 | NA | few
CASSPRQGDGYTF | TGTGCCAGCAGCCCAAGACAGGGGGACGGCTACACCTTC | TRBV14 | 13 | TRBJ1-2 | TRBD1 | many
CASSPAGRRDYEQYF | TGTGCCAGCTCACCGGCCGGACGCAGAGACTACGAGCAGTACTTC | TRBV18 | 15 | TRBJ2-7 | NA | few
CASSLALPGELFF | TGTGCCAGCAGCTTAGCCTTACCCGGGGAGCTGTTTTTT | TRBV7-9 | 13 | TRBJ2-2 | NA | many
CASKRDENTAAFF | TGTGCCAGCAAGAGGGATGAGAACACTGCAGCATTCTTT | TRBV6-1 | 13 | TRBJ1-1 | NA | NA
CASSPPLTGGEKLFF | TGTGCCAGCTCACCACCGCTTACAGGAGGTGAAAAACTGTTTTTT | TRBV18 | 15 | TRBJ1-4 | NA | few
CASSKDRDPSYEQYF | TGTGCCAGCAGCAAAGACAGGGACCCCTCCTACGAGCAGTACTTC | TRBV7-2 | 15 | TRBJ2-7 | TRBD1 | many
CSAPGGTEAFF | TGCAGTGCTCCAGGGGGCACTGAAGCTTTCTTT | TRBV20-1 | 11 | TRBJ1-1 | TRBD1 | many
CASSAKGGGTPQVYEQYF | TGTGCCAGTAGTGCTAAGGGGGGAGGGACCCCGCAAGTCTACGAGCAGTACTTC | TRBV19 | 18 | TRBJ2-7 | NA | many
CASSLLGRVTQYF | TGTGCCAGCAGCCTCCTGGGGAGAGTTACGCAGTATTTT | TRBV14 | 13 | TRBJ2-3 | NA | many
CASSLRGGTAYNEQFF | TGTGCCAGCAGTTTACGTGGCGGGACCGCCTACAATGAGCAGTTCTTC | TRBV27 | 16 | TRBJ2-1 | NA | many
CSARDPGGWTEAFF | TGCAGTGCTAGAGATCCGGGGGGGTGGACTGAAGCTTTCTTT | TRBV20-1 | 14 | TRBJ1-1 | NA | NA
CASSPAGGPTGELFF | TGTGCCAGCAGCCCAGCGGGAGGGCCGACCGGGGAGCTGTTTTTT | TRBV7-3 | 15 | TRBJ2-2 | TRBD2 | many
CASSLGPSFGF | TGTGCCAGCAGCTTGGGGCCGAGCTTTGGGTTT | TRBV5-4 | 11 | TRBJ1-1 | NA | many
CASSVAGPSIPGELFF | TGTGCCAGCAGCGTAGCCGGACCCTCGATACCCGGGGAGCTGTTTTTT | TRBV9 | 16 | TRBJ2-2 | NA | many
CASREGTSGRTDTQYF | TGTGCCAGCAGAGAAGGGACTAGCGGGAGAACAGATACGCAGTATTTT | TRBV5-4 | 16 | TRBJ2-3 | TRBD2 | few
CSARSSTSGSYEQYF | TGCAGTGCTAGATCGTCGACTAGCGGCTCCTACGAGCAGTACTTC | TRBV20-1 | 15 | TRBJ2-7 | TRBD2 | NA
CASSNTGGAGNTIYF | TGTGCCAGCAGCAACACAGGGGGGGCTGGAAACACCATATATTTT | TRBV9 | 15 | TRBJ1-3 | TRBD1 | many
CAISRVGRYNEQFF | TGTGCCATCAGTCGGGTGGGAAGGTACAATGAGCAGTTCTTC | TRBV12-3/TRBV12-4 | 14 | TRBJ2-1 | NA | few
CASSLGQGGIGGYTF | TGTGCCAGCAGTCTAGGACAGGGAGGGATAGGAGGCTACACCTTC | TRBV2 | 15 | TRBJ1-2 | TRBD1 | many
CASSMGTGYVEQYF | TGTGCCAGCTCTATGGGGACAGGGTATGTCGAGCAGTACTTC | TRBV12-3/TRBV12-4 | 14 | TRBJ2-7 | TRBD1 | NA
CASREGAGVSTQYF | TGTGCCAGCCGGGAGGGCGCGGGGGTGTCGACCCAGTACTTC | TRBV2 | 14 | TRBJ2-5 | TRBD2 | many
CASSQVQTYNEQFF | TGTGCCAGCAGCCAAGTACAGACATACAATGAGCAGTTCTTC | TRBV3-1 | 14 | TRBJ2-1 | NA | few
CASSPSRAIYSEQFF | TGTGCCAGCAGCCCTAGCAGAGCTATCTACAGTGAGCAGTTCTTC | TRBV11-3 | 15 | TRBJ2-1 | NA | many
CASSILSGNGYTF | TGTGCCAGTAGTATATTGTCGGGGAATGGCTACACCTTC | TRBV19 | 13 | TRBJ1-2 | NA | NA
CASSRTETNTEAFF | TGTGCCAGCAGCCGGACGGAGACGAACACTGAAGCTTTCTTT | TRBV11-3 | 14 | TRBJ1-1 | NA | many
CASSGSDSYNEQFF | TGTGCCAGCAGTGGGTCGGACTCCTACAATGAGCAGTTCTTC | TRBV12-3/TRBV12-4 | 14 | TRBJ2-1 | NA | many
CATSDPALAGSTDTQYF | TGTGCCACCAGTGACCCAGCCCTGGCGGGAAGCACAGATACGCAGTATTTT | TRBV24-1 | 17 | TRBJ2-3 | NA | many
CASSPQTGTGANTGELFF | TGTGCCAGCTCACCACAGACAGGGACAGGGGCGAACACCGGGGAGCTGTTTTTT | TRBV18 | 18 | TRBJ2-2 | TRBD1 | NA
CASTPGTEDGYTF | TGCGCCAGCACCCCCGGGACAGAGGACGGCTACACCTTC | TRBV5-1 | 13 | TRBJ1-2 | TRBD1 | many
CASSLGDRGNQPQHF | TGCGCCAGCAGCTTGGGGGACAGGGGGAATCAGCCCCAGCATTTT | TRBV5-1 | 15 | TRBJ1-5 | TRBD1 | many
CASSQISGYTF | TGTGCCAGCAGCCAAATAAGCGGCTACACCTTC | TRBV28 | 11 | TRBJ1-2 | NA | NA
CASSLTLGRGYRSYEQYF | TGTGCCAGCAGTTTAACTTTAGGTCGGGGGTACCGCTCCTACGAGCAGTACTTC | TRBV12-3/TRBV12-4 | 18 | TRBJ2-7 | NA | many
CASRLGGQDTQYF | TGTGCCAGCAGATTGGGGGGCCAAGATACGCAGTATTTT | TRBV6-1 | 13 | TRBJ2-3 | NA | many
CSASSTGLEFEQYF | TGCAGTGCTAGCTCGACGGGACTAGAGTTCGAGCAGTACTTC | TRBV20-1 | 14 | TRBJ2-7 | TRBD2 | NA
CASSAGTGGEEKLFF | TGTGCCAGCAGTGCCGGGACAGGGGGCGAAGAAAAACTGTTTTTT | TRBV2 | 15 | TRBJ1-4 | TRBD1 | many
CASSYQIDQPQHF | TGTGCCAGCAGTTACCAAATTGATCAGCCCCAGCATTTT | TRBV6-2/TRBV6-3 | 13 | TRBJ1-5 | NA | few
CASSQPLAKNIQYF | TGCGCCAGCAGCCAACCCCTAGCCAAAAACATTCAGTACTTC | TRBV4-1 | 14 | TRBJ2-4 | NA | NA